The sequence of this TCR beta chain was determined in a study of T cells after yellow fever vaccination. As TCR cDNA was made by 5'RACE template switching, a universal primer site and UMIs were added. TCRdb re-called the 5' RACE reads with MiXCR, one entry per CDR3 protein. Among tens of thousands of distinct CDR3 sequences listed, 5% to 8% were seen once. Study-level points and caveats: Most primary-vaccination clones recurred post-booster (roughly 97% CD4, over 70% CD8). Weaker overall, the secondary response nonetheless peaked faster (day 5 versus 15).

Germline-derived CDR1 and CDR2 are SGHRS and YFSETQ. This CDR3 has 21 amino acids. V shed 2 bases, J shed 0 bases, and the junction held 15 bases outside the gene matches. Details on this clonotype: Its antigen is currently unknown.

The sequence was obtained from a man aged 18 to 29 who received the YFV17D yellow fever vaccine. This specimen consisted of CD8+ T cells sorted from PBMCs, obtained about 49 days after the first yellow fever vaccination. This rearrangement joins TRBV5-1 to TRBJ2-6; 9 bases line up with TRBD1. CDR3 region: CASSFPGQGNPSLSGANVLTF. CDR3 nucleotides: TGCGCCAGCAGCTTTCCGGGACAGGGTAACCCCTCCCTCTCTGGGGCCAACGTCCTGACTTTC.